Listed here are 9 T cell receptor beta chains from one sample, sequenced in a study of blood T cell repertoires in COVID-19. Produced via immunoSEQ multiplex PCR; TCRdb's table is partial and in-frame only. This sample has some 200,000 clones, with 65% to 90% found just once. The sequenced sample consisted of peripheral blood. These receptors all come from a man in his fifties or sixties with acute or convalescent COVID-19.

This chain connects TRBV7-2 to TRBJ2-7; TRBD2 matches at 7 bases. The germline V gene encodes CDR1 SGHTA and CDR2 FQGNSA. CDR3 length: 15 amino acids. V was pared by 1 base and J by 0 bases, with 3 bases of the junction left unmatched. The CDR3 DNA is TGTGCCAGCAGCTTAGTTGGGGACTACTCCTACGAGCAGTACTTC. Its protein is CASSLVGDYSYEQYF.

The chain links TRBV18 to TRBJ1-5; 8 bases agree with TRBD1. V shed 6 bases and J 7 bases; nucleotides not matched to a gene: 2. CDR1 and CDR2 (germline): KGHSH, LQKENI. The length of the CDR3 is 12 residues. This CDR3 is CASSRQGQPQHF. In nucleotides, the CDR3 is TGTGCCAGCTCGCGACAGGGGCAGCCCCAGCATTTT.

The chain couples TRBV6-5 to TRBJ1-4; D uncertain. V lost 0 bases and J lost 5, with 10 bases in between. Per germline, CDR1 MNHEY and CDR2 SVGAGI. The CDR3 runs to 15 residues. CDR3 protein: CASSYSTTINEKLFF. In DNA form, the CDR3 reads TGTGCCAGCAGTTACTCGACGACTATCAATGAAAAACTGTTTTTT.

This clone was recorded only once. The genes are TRBV27 and TRBJ1-2; 8 bases match TRBD1. The CDR3 sequence is 13 residues long. Germline CDR1 is MNHEY and CDR2 is SMNVEV (reference sequence). With V trimmed by 7 bases and J by 5 bases, 6 bases remained unmatched. CDR3 DNA sequence: TGTGCCAGCATCGGACAGGGAGATTATGGCTACACCTTC. Its protein is CASIGQGDYGYTF.

The CDR3 sequence: CASSPPKGQDTEAFF. The CDR3 DNA sequence: TGTGCCAGCTCACCACCGAAGGGGCAGGACACTGAAGCTTTCTTT. The chain is built from TRBV18 and TRBJ1-1; tentative D call: TRBD1 (5 bases). The CDR3 is made up of 15 amino acids. V was trimmed by 0 bases and J by 3 bases, leaving 11 bases between them. Germline-derived CDR1 and CDR2 are KGHSH and LQKENI.

The V and J genes are TRBV7-8 and TRBJ2-7; TRBD1 aligns across 10 bases. CDR1 is SGHVS, CDR2 FQNEAQ, per germline. CDR3 length: 16 residues. With V trimmed by 2 bases and J by 6 bases, 10 bases remained unmatched. CDR3 amino acids: CASSLRDRGFFGEQYF. The CDR3 coding sequence is TGTGCCAGCAGCTTAAGGGACAGGGGATTCTTCGGCGAGCAGTACTTC.

The rearrangement links TRBV7-8 to TRBJ2-7; unclear D gene. The germline CDR1 and CDR2 sequences are SGHVS and FQNEAQ. V gave up 5 bases and J gave up 4 bases, with 9 bases separating them. The CDR3 contains 12 residues. The CDR3 DNA sequence: TGTGCCAGCAGCAGAACAGTTTACGAGCAGTACTTC. As protein: CASSRTVYEQYF.

This clone was seen only once. CDR3 in amino acids: CASITGDSSGNTIYF. The CDR3 DNA follows: TGTGCCAGCATTACAGGGGACAGCTCTGGAAACACCATATATTTT. The gene calls are TRBV6-5 and TRBJ1-3; 7 bases agree with TRBD1. Germline lookup yields CDR1 MNHEY and CDR2 SVGAGI. This CDR3 region has 15 residues. The trim removed 7 bases at V and 0 bases at J, leaving 6 bases unmatched.

The J gene is TRBJ2-7, the V gene TRBV13, with 8 bases that match TRBD1. The CDR3 covers 16 residues. The J segment lost 4 bases and the V segment lost 5 bases, leaving 13 bases of the junction unmatched. Germline V gene lookup returns CDR1 PRHDT and CDR2 FYEKMQ (reference sequence). The CDR3 nucleotides are TGTGCCAGCAGCCAACTCAAGGGTCGACAGGGGTACGAGCAGTACTTC. Translated, it gives CASSQLKGRQGYEQYF.